Listed below are T cell receptor beta chains from one sample, sequenced in a study of shared clonotypes between healthy human individuals. Repertoires were generated with immunoSEQ multiplex PCR, while TCRdb's copy carries only in-frame clones and drops some. Here the sample spans some 580,000 clones, 95% to 98% being singletons. The sequencing input was naive CD8+ T cells sorted from blood. All receptors derive from a young man in good health. CDR3s include the opening cysteine and the closing phenylalanine or tryptophan. Fields, in order: D gene, CDR3 length, clone size, V gene, J gene, CDR3 protein, CDR3 DNA. The D gene is left open where the match is weak. Size is stated for part of the rows, as once, few or many counts, or as a class when the clone is expanded.

d_call: NA; cdr3_length: 13; clone_size: once; v_call: TRBV7-8; j_call: TRBJ2-7; cdr3_aa: CASRPPDSYEQYF; cdr3_nt: TGTGCCAGCAGACCCCCGGACAGCTACGAGCAGTACTTC
d_call: TRBD2; cdr3_length: 16; clone_size: once; v_call: TRBV7-9; j_call: TRBJ2-1; cdr3_aa: CASSLAGGPSLHEQFF; cdr3_nt: TGTGCCAGCAGCTTAGCGGGAGGGCCGTCTTTACATGAGCAGTTCTTC
d_call: TRBD1; cdr3_length: 15; clone_size: NA; v_call: TRBV29-1; j_call: TRBJ1-4; cdr3_aa: CSVGIQGATNEKLFF; cdr3_nt: TGCAGCGTTGGGATACAGGGGGCCACTAATGAAAAACTGTTTTTT
d_call: NA; cdr3_length: 13; clone_size: once; v_call: TRBV27; j_call: TRBJ1-2; cdr3_aa: CATQGSLSWGYTF; cdr3_nt: TGTGCCACCCAGGGGTCCCTCAGTTGGGGCTACACCTTC
d_call: NA; cdr3_length: 17; clone_size: NA; v_call: TRBV12-2; j_call: TRBJ1-2; cdr3_aa: CASRLVGPRRSNYGYTF; cdr3_nt: TGTGCAAGTCGCTTAGTGGGCCCGAGGAGGTCTAACTATGGCTACACCTTC
d_call: NA; cdr3_length: 13; clone_size: NA; v_call: TRBV7-7; j_call: TRBJ2-1; cdr3_aa: CASSLELGDEQFF; cdr3_nt: TGTGCCAGCAGCTTAGAATTAGGGGATGAGCAGTTCTTC
d_call: NA; cdr3_length: 13; clone_size: NA; v_call: TRBV27; j_call: TRBJ2-7; cdr3_aa: CASSPSGYYEQYF; cdr3_nt: TGTGCCAGCAGTCCCTCAGGGTACTACGAGCAGTACTTC
d_call: NA; cdr3_length: 15; clone_size: once; v_call: TRBV29-1; j_call: TRBJ2-7; cdr3_aa: CSVLDQATSSYEQYF; cdr3_nt: TGCAGCGTTCTGGACCAAGCGACAAGTTCCTACGAGCAGTACTTC
d_call: NA; cdr3_length: 14; clone_size: NA; v_call: TRBV7-9; j_call: TRBJ1-1; cdr3_aa: CASSLVSGNTEAFF; cdr3_nt: TGTGCCAGCAGCTTAGTTTCTGGGAACACTGAAGCTTTCTTT
d_call: TRBD1; cdr3_length: 14; clone_size: NA; v_call: TRBV29-1; j_call: TRBJ2-7; cdr3_aa: CSVVPGQGSYEQYF; cdr3_nt: TGCAGCGTGGTACCGGGACAGGGGTCCTACGAGCAGTACTTC
d_call: TRBD1; cdr3_length: 16; clone_size: NA; v_call: TRBV7-9; j_call: TRBJ2-6; cdr3_aa: CASSSGQGTGANVLTF; cdr3_nt: TGTGCCAGCAGCTCGGGACAGGGGACTGGGGCCAACGTCCTGACTTTC
d_call: NA; cdr3_length: 16; clone_size: NA; v_call: TRBV5-6; j_call: TRBJ2-7; cdr3_aa: CASSLMTSPLTHEQYF; cdr3_nt: TGTGCCAGCAGCTTGATGACGTCCCCTTTGACCCACGAGCAGTACTTC
d_call: TRBD1; cdr3_length: 15; clone_size: NA; v_call: TRBV28; j_call: TRBJ2-1; cdr3_aa: CASSPHRTGASLLFF; cdr3_nt: TGTGCCAGCAGTCCCCACCGGACAGGGGCGTCTCTGTTGTTCTTC
d_call: TRBD2; cdr3_length: 14; clone_size: NA; v_call: TRBV4-1; j_call: TRBJ2-1; cdr3_aa: CASSRSGSYYEQFF; cdr3_nt: TGCGCCAGCAGCCGTAGCGGGAGTTATTATGAGCAGTTCTTC
d_call: TRBD1; cdr3_length: 15; clone_size: NA; v_call: TRBV7-2; j_call: TRBJ2-7; cdr3_aa: CASSPDRVFTYEQYF; cdr3_nt: TGTGCCAGCAGCCCGGACAGGGTGTTCACCTACGAGCAGTACTTC
d_call: NA; cdr3_length: 13; clone_size: NA; v_call: TRBV27; j_call: TRBJ2-7; cdr3_aa: CASSLFTGYEQYF; cdr3_nt: TGTGCCAGCAGTTTATTCACAGGGTACGAGCAGTACTTC
d_call: NA; cdr3_length: 12; clone_size: NA; v_call: TRBV27; j_call: TRBJ2-3; cdr3_aa: CASSATTDTQYF; cdr3_nt: TGTGCCAGCAGTGCGACGACAGATACGCAGTATTTT
d_call: TRBD1; cdr3_length: 13; clone_size: NA; v_call: TRBV6-1; j_call: TRBJ2-7; cdr3_aa: CASANTGAYEQYF; cdr3_nt: TGTGCCAGCGCAAACACAGGGGCTTACGAGCAGTACTTC
d_call: NA; cdr3_length: 11; clone_size: NA; v_call: TRBV2; j_call: TRBJ2-7; cdr3_aa: CASEGAYEQYF; cdr3_nt: TGTGCCAGCGAGGGGGCCTACGAGCAGTACTTC
d_call: TRBD1; cdr3_length: 14; clone_size: NA; v_call: TRBV10-2; j_call: TRBJ2-1; cdr3_aa: CASRPRGLYNEQFF; cdr3_nt: TGCGCCAGCAGACCGAGGGGGCTATACAATGAGCAGTTCTTC
d_call: NA; cdr3_length: 15; clone_size: NA; v_call: TRBV7-6; j_call: TRBJ2-2; cdr3_aa: CASTSTEGNTGELFF; cdr3_nt: TGTGCCAGCACCTCGACGGAGGGAAACACCGGGGAGCTGTTTTTT
d_call: TRBD2; cdr3_length: 13; clone_size: once; v_call: TRBV7-2; j_call: TRBJ2-7; cdr3_aa: CASSGGRDYEQYF; cdr3_nt: TGTGCCAGCAGCGGCGGGAGGGACTACGAGCAGTACTTC
d_call: NA; cdr3_length: 13; clone_size: once; v_call: TRBV7-2; j_call: TRBJ1-5; cdr3_aa: CASSLRGDQPQHF; cdr3_nt: TGTGCCAGCAGCTTACGCGGGGACCAGCCCCAGCATTTT
d_call: TRBD2; cdr3_length: 15; clone_size: NA; v_call: TRBV14; j_call: TRBJ2-1; cdr3_aa: CASSLGLAYYNEQFF; cdr3_nt: TGTGCCAGCAGCCTCGGACTAGCTTACTACAATGAGCAGTTCTTC
d_call: NA; cdr3_length: 18; clone_size: NA; v_call: TRBV27; j_call: TRBJ2-3; cdr3_aa: CASSLLGPSAGATDTQYF; cdr3_nt: TGTGCCAGCAGTTTACTGGGCCCCAGCGCGGGGGCAACAGATACGCAGTATTTT
d_call: NA; cdr3_length: 14; clone_size: NA; v_call: TRBV27; j_call: TRBJ1-3; cdr3_aa: CASSLTSSGNTIYF; cdr3_nt: TGTGCCAGCAGTTTAACGAGCTCTGGAAACACCATATATTTT
d_call: TRBD2; cdr3_length: 14; clone_size: NA; v_call: TRBV11-2; j_call: TRBJ2-1; cdr3_aa: CASSLSRGFGEQFF; cdr3_nt: TGTGCCAGCAGCTTATCGCGGGGGTTCGGTGAGCAGTTCTTC
d_call: TRBD1; cdr3_length: 14; clone_size: NA; v_call: TRBV5-1; j_call: TRBJ2-1; cdr3_aa: CASSLGTGENEQFF; cdr3_nt: TGCGCCAGCAGCCTCGGGACAGGGGAAAATGAGCAGTTCTTC
d_call: NA; cdr3_length: 13; clone_size: NA; v_call: TRBV7-9; j_call: TRBJ2-7; cdr3_aa: CASSLGTPYEQYF; cdr3_nt: TGTGCCAGCAGCTTGGGCACCCCCTACGAGCAGTACTTC